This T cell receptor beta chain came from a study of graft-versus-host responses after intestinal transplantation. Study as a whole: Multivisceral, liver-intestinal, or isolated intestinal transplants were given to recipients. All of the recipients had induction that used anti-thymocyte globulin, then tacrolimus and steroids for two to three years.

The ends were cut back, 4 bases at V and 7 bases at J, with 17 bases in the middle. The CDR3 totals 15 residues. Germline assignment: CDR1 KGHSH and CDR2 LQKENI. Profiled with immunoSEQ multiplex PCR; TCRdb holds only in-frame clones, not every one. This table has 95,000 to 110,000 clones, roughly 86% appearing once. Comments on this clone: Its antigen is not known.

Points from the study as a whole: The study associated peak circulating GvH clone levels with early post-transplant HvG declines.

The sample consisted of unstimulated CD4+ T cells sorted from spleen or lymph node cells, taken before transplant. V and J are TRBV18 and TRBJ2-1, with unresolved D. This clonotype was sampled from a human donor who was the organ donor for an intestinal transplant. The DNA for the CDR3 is TGTGCCAGCTCACTAGCCGGTCTACCGTTAAATGAGCAGTTCTTC. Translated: CASSLAGLPLNEQFF.